This T cell receptor beta chain was sequenced in a study of shared clonotypes between healthy human individuals. Clones were read by immunoSEQ multiplex PCR, and TCRdb kept only the in-frame ones, dropping some. The sample has about 1.1 million clones, roughly 74% seen once. From germline, CDR1 is KGHSH and CDR2 LQKENI. V was clipped by 1 base and J by 3 bases, with 16 bases between them. The CDR3 covers 16 residues. The genes are TRBV18 and TRBJ2-7; D not resolved. Sequences were obtained from memory CD4+ T cells from PBMCs. Subset denoted: CD45RA-negative fraction. The TCR sequence derives from a man aged 18 to 29 in good health. Some clones in this sample may be carry-over from other donors' samples. The CDR3, as DNA: TGTGCCAGCTCACCACTTGTGGGCCTCCGGAACTACGAGCAGTACTTC. It codes for CASSPLVGLRNYEQYF.